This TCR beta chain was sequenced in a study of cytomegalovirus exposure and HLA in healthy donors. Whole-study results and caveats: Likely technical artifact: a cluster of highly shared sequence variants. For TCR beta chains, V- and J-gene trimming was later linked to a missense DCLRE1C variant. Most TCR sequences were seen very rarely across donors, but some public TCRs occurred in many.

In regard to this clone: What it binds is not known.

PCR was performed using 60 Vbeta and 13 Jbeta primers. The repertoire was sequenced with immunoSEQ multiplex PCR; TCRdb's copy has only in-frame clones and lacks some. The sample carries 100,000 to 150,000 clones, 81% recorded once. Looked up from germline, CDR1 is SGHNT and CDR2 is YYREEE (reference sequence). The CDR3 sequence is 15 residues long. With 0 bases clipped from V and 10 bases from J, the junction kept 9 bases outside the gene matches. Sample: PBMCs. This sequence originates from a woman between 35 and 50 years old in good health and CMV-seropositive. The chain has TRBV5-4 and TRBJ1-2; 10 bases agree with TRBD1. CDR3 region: CASSLAILGQGYYTF. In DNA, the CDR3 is TGTGCCAGCAGCTTGGCCATTTTGGGACAGGGGTACTACACCTTC.